This T cell receptor beta chain derives from a study of T cell changes during pregnancy in multiple sclerosis. The CDR3 runs to 15 residues. The germline V gene has CDR1 LNHNV and CDR2 YYDKDF (reference sequence). Trimming took off 5 bases at V and 2 bases at J, with 14 bases between the two ends. Data came from immunoSEQ multiplex PCR; TCRdb stores just in-frame clones and leaves some out. The sample lists some 50,000 clones; approximately 95% were seen once. The receptor's source is a female donor with multiple sclerosis, enrolled in a pregnancy study. This sample comprised CD8+ T cells from peripheral blood mononuclear cells, obtained in the first trimester of pregnancy. V usage is TRBV15 and J usage is TRBJ2-3, with D tentatively TRBD1 (6 bases). CDR3 nucleotides: TGTGCCACCAGCGGGCAAGGACAGTCCACAGATACGCAGTATTTT. Translated: CATSGQGQSTDTQYF.